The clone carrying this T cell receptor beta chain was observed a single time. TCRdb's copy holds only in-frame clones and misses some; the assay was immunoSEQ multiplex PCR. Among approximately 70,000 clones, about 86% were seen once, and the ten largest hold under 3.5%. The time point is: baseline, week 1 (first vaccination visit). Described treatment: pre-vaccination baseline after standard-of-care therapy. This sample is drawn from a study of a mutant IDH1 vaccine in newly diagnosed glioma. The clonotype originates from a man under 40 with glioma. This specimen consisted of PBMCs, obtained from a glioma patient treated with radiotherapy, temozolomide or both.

CDR3 amino acids: CASSWAGPGGHEQFF. CDR3 DNA: TGCGCCAGCAGCTGGGCAGGCCCGGGGGGGCATGAGCAGTTCTTC. The chain couples TRBV5-1 to TRBJ2-1; 8 bases agree with TRBD2. CDR1 and CDR2 from the germline V gene are SGHRS and YFSETQ. This CDR3 region has 15 residues. V was pared by 3 bases and J by 8 bases, with 10 bases of the junction left unmatched.